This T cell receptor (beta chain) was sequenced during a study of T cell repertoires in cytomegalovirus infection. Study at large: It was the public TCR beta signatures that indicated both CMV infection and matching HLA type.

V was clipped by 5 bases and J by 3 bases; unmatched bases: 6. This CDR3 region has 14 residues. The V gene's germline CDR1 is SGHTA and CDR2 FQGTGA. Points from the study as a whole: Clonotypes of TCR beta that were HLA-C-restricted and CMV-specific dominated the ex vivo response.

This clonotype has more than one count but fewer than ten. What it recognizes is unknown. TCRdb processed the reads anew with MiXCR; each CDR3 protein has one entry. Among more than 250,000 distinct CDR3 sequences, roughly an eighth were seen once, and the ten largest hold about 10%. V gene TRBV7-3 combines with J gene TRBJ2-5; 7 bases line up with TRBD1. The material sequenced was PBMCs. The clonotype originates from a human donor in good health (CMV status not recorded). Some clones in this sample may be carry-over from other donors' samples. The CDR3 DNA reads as TGTGCCAGCAGCCAGACCACAGGGGAAGAGACCCAGTACTTC. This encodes CASSQTTGEETQYF.